The next 14 T cell receptor beta chains were all read from a single sample in a study of blood T cell dynamics during melanoma immunotherapy. The method was immunoSEQ multiplex PCR; TCRdb's version includes in-frame clones alone and lacks a portion of them. The repertoire holds about 20,000 clones, with roughly 91% as singletons. Time point denoted: pre-treatment baseline. The specimen comprised blood, sampled from a patient treated with checkpoint blockade. Receptor source: a human donor with melanoma.

The gene calls are TRBV5-6 and TRBJ1-4; TRBD1 matches at 7 bases. CDR3 length: 16 amino acids. V trimming: 4 bases; J trimming: 3 bases; junction bases outside the gene matches: 9. CDR1 is SGHDT and CDR2 is YYEEEE in the germline V gene. The CDR3 loop is CASSRLAGTANEKLFF. In DNA, the CDR3 is TGTGCCAGCAGCAGGCTAGCAGGGACAGCTAATGAAAAACTGTTTTTT.

V usage is TRBV2 and J usage is TRBJ2-1; 7 bases agree with TRBD1. This CDR3 contains 16 residues. Germline CDR1 SNHLY, CDR2 FYNNEI. V gave up 5 bases and J gave up 0 bases; unmatched junction bases: 7. This CDR3 is CASSFGQASSYNEQFF. CDR3 nucleotides: TGTGCCAGCAGTTTTGGACAGGCCAGCTCCTACAATGAGCAGTTCTTC.

J is TRBJ2-7 and V is TRBV29-1; no clear D. The length of the CDR3 is 12 residues. CDR1 is SQVTM, CDR2 ANQGSEA, per germline. Between the trimmed V and J ends, which lost 6 bases and 5 bases, there was a span of 14 bases. The CDR3 protein is CSVSPTWNEQYF. The CDR3 DNA reads TGCAGCGTGAGCCCCACTTGGAACGAGCAGTACTTC.

The rearrangement links TRBV28 to TRBJ2-1, with TRBD1 as a possible D gene (6 bases). The CDR3 is made up of 15 amino acids. V lost 5 bases and J 9 bases, leaving 20 bases between the germline ends. CDR1 MDHEN and CDR2 SYDVKM come from the germline V gene. In DNA, the CDR3 is TGTGCCAGCAGTCCGTCACAGGGTCCGGTTAGTGAGCAGTTCTTC. Translation gives CASSPSQGPVSEQFF. Variable domain in full (rest from reference TRBV28 and TRBJ2-1): DVKVTQSSRYLVKRTGEKVFLECVQDMDHENMFWYRQDPGLGLRLIYFSYDVKMKEKGDIPEGYSVSREKKERFSLILESASTNQTSMYLCASSPSQGPVSEQFFGPGTRLTVL.

V is TRBV19 and J is TRBJ2-7, with D maybe TRBD2 (5 bases). Per the germline V gene, CDR1 is LNHDA and CDR2 is SQIVND (reference sequence). V was pared by 7 bases and J by 0 bases, with 16 bases between. The CDR3 is made up of 15 amino acids. Here the CDR3 reads CASTALGGGSYEQYF. CDR3 DNA: TGTGCCAGTACTGCCCTCGGTGGAGGCTCCTACGAGCAGTACTTC.

This clone was seen just once. The V gene is TRBV6-1, the J gene TRBJ2-7; D is ambiguous. This CDR3 contains 12 residues. The germline V and J ends were trimmed by 3 bases and 9 bases, with 12 bases remaining between them. Germline assignment: CDR1 MNHNS and CDR2 SASEGT. This CDR3 reads CASSDMGWGQYF. In DNA, the CDR3 is TGTGCCAGCAGTGACATGGGTTGGGGGCAGTACTTC.

Worth noting for this clone: The limits of the CDR3 on the DNA are not certain, so only TCRdb's listed CDR3 is given. This rearrangement joins TRBV5-8 to TRBJ2-6. The CDR3 numbers 14 amino acids, ends counted. Germline-derived CDR1 and CDR2 are SGHTS and YDEGEE. The CDR3 sequence: CATFGAGGANVLTF.

This chain links TRBV19 with TRBJ2-5; D ambiguous. Near its end, the DNA agrees better with TRBJ2-7, so the J call may be wrong. The CDR3 runs 12 residues. The germline gives CDR1 LNHDA, CDR2 SQIVND (reference sequence). CDR3 in DNA: TGTGCCAGTAGTATCAACTACTACGAGCAGTACTTC. Its protein is CASSINYYEQYF.

This clone appeared once. The chain uses TRBV7-2 and TRBJ2-1; 9 bases match TRBD2. Looked up from germline, CDR1 is SGHTA and CDR2 is FQGNSA. This CDR3 region has 14 residues. V dropped 3 bases and J dropped 8; count of bases not matched to a gene: 5. CDR3 residues: CASSFGLAWYEQFF. In nucleotides, the CDR3 is TGTGCCAGCAGCTTCGGACTAGCGTGGTATGAGCAGTTCTTC. Based on the CDR3 plus reference TRBV7-2 and TRBJ2-1, the full variable domain is GAGVSQSPSNKVTEKGKDVELRCDPISGHTALYWYRQSLGQGLEFLIYFQGNSAPDKSGLPSDRFSAERTGGSVSTLTIQRTQQEDSAVYLCASSFGLAWYEQFFGPGTRLTVL.

DNA for the CDR3: TGTGCCAGCAGCTTAACGTTCGGCGGGGGAACCTACAATGAGCAGTTCTTC. Protein: CASSLTFGGGTYNEQFF. This chain links TRBV7-3 with TRBJ2-1; TRBD2 matches at 7 bases. CDR1 and CDR2 (germline): SGHTA, FQGTGA. V dropped 0 bases and J dropped 2; count of bases not matched to a gene: 7. This CDR3 has 17 residues.

This clone was found a few times. The chain has TRBV6-5 and TRBJ2-7, with 9 bases fitting TRBD1. This CDR3 spans 15 amino acids. In germline, CDR1 is MNHEY, CDR2 SVGAGI. The trim removed 2 bases at V and 6 bases at J, leaving 8 bases unmatched. In DNA form, the CDR3 reads TGTGCCAGCAGTTACCTTGGACAGGGGTCGTTCGAGCAGTACTTC. Translation gives CASSYLGQGSFEQYF.

This chain links TRBV4-1 with TRBJ1-2; D ambiguous. The CDR3 is made up of 13 amino acids. V lost 5 bases to trimming and J lost 6 bases, with 13 bases between them. Germline V gene data show CDR1 as MGHRA and CDR2 as YSYEKL. The CDR3 is CASSSIGGNGYTF. The CDR3 nucleotides read TGCGCCAGCAGCTCCATCGGTGGGAATGGCTACACCTTC.

V usage is TRBV20-1 and J usage is TRBJ1-2; unclear D gene. V was pared by 5 bases and J by 4 bases, with 8 bases between. The CDR3 runs 11 residues. Per germline, CDR1 DFQATT and CDR2 SNEGSKA (reference sequence). The CDR3 bases are TGCAGTGCTGGGAGGAGCTATGGCTACACCTTC. Translating gives CSAGRSYGYTF.

The V and J genes are TRBV12-1 and TRBJ2-2; the D call in the table, TRBD1, was not verified against the DNA. TRBV12-1 is a listed pseudogene. This CDR3 region has 15 residues. The CDR3 loop is CATHMEQLTTGELFF. CDR3 DNA sequence: TGTGCCACCCACATGGAACAGCTTACCACCGGGGAGCTGTTTTTT.